Listed below are T cell receptor beta chains from one sample, sequenced in a study of blood T cell repertoires in COVID-19. Clones were read by immunoSEQ multiplex PCR, and TCRdb kept only the in-frame ones, dropping some. The sample lists a few hundred thousand clones, approximately 86% seen once, with approximately 4.2% in the top ten. The sequenced sample consisted of PBMCs or T cells enriched from blood (not recorded which). The origin of the receptors is a woman aged 40 to 49 with acute COVID-19. Each CDR3 is given with its conserved first and last residue. The D gene is left open where the match is weak. Size is stated for part of the rows, as once, few or many counts, or as a class when the clone is expanded.

cdr3_nt	cdr3_aa	j_call	clone_size	v_call	d_call	cdr3_length
TGCGCCAGCAGCTTCCAGGATCGAAACACCATATATTTT	CASSFQDRNTIYF	TRBJ1-3	few	TRBV5-1	.	13
TGTGCCAGCAGCCCCCCTGGGACTAGCGGGATCAGGACCACAGATACGCAGTATTTT	CASSPPGTSGIRTTDTQYF	TRBJ2-3	.	TRBV7-2	TRBD2	19
TGCGCCAGCAGCGGAGGGGGCGGAAACACTGAAGCTTTCTTT	CASSGGGGNTEAFF	TRBJ1-1	.	TRBV10-2	TRBD1	14
TGCGCCAGCAGTGAGTACTATGAGCAGTTCTTC	CASSEYYEQFF	TRBJ2-1	few	TRBV10-2	.	11
TGTGCCAGCAGGAACAGGGGGGCAATCCGCCCTATTAGCACAGATACGCAGTATTTT	CASRNRGAIRPISTDTQYF	TRBJ2-3	.	TRBV28	TRBD1	19
TGTGCCAGTAGTATCGGTAGCGGGGGTTCCTACGAGCAGTACTTC	CASSIGSGGSYEQYF	TRBJ2-7	.	TRBV19	TRBD2	15
TGTGCCATCAGTGAAGTAGGAATCGGTTCGGGGACGAACACCGGGGAGCTGTTTTTT	CAISEVGIGSGTNTGELFF	TRBJ2-2	few	TRBV10-3	.	19
TGTGCCAGCAGTACAGGGTTATCTGGAAACACCATATATTTT	CASSTGLSGNTIYF	TRBJ1-3	.	TRBV28	.	14
TGTGCCAGCTCACCGACTAGCGGCGCTTCCTACAATGAGCAGTTCTTC	CASSPTSGASYNEQFF	TRBJ2-1	.	TRBV18	TRBD2	16
TGTGCCAGTAGCCCAATCGGGACATACGGAAATGAGCAGTTCTTC	CASSPIGTYGNEQFF	TRBJ2-1	.	TRBV19	.	15
TGCGCCAGCAGCTCCCGGACTAGCAAGAATGAGCAGTTCTTC	CASSSRTSKNEQFF	TRBJ2-1	.	TRBV5-1	TRBD2	14
TGTGCCAGCAGGGACCAGGGGAATCGAGGCACCGGGGAGCTGTTTTTT	CASRDQGNRGTGELFF	TRBJ2-2	.	TRBV28	.	16
TGTGCCAGCAGCTTAGTGGTTCAGGCCGGAGGGCAGTTCTTC	CASSLVVQAGGQFF	TRBJ2-1	.	TRBV11-3	.	14
TGCGCCAGCAGCCAAGAAAGAAGCACCTACGAGCAGTACTTC	CASSQERSTYEQYF	TRBJ2-7	.	TRBV4-3	.	14
TGCAGTGCTACTCAGGGAAATGAGCAGTTCTTC	CSATQGNEQFF	TRBJ2-1	.	TRBV20-1	.	11
TGTGCCAGCAGCTTCCGGGACAGATCGAATGGCTACACCTTC	CASSFRDRSNGYTF	TRBJ1-2	.	TRBV11-2	TRBD1	14
TGTGCCAGCAGCCCTCAGACAGGGGGCACTGAAGCTTTCTTT	CASSPQTGGTEAFF	TRBJ1-1	.	TRBV7-9	TRBD1	14
TGTGCCAGCAGCTCCGCCGGGATTGAGCAGTTCTTC	CASSSAGIEQFF	TRBJ2-1	once	TRBV5-5	.	12
TGTGCCAGCAGAACCGGACAGGGAGGTAATGGCTACACCTTC	CASRTGQGGNGYTF	TRBJ1-2	.	TRBV6-5	TRBD1	14
TGTGCCAGCATTAAGACAGGGTCAGGTAGCGAGCAGTACTTC	CASIKTGSGSEQYF	TRBJ2-7	few	TRBV2	TRBD1	14
TGTGCCAGCAGCCAAGATTGGGGACAGATTATGAACACTGAAGCTTTCTTT	CASSQDWGQIMNTEAFF	TRBJ1-1	once	TRBV14	TRBD1	17
TGTGCCAGCTCCTCCCTAGCGGGAGATAGTAGCGAGCAGTACTTC	CASSSLAGDSSEQYF	TRBJ2-7	.	TRBV18	TRBD2	15
TGTGCCAGCAGCGTGGACAGGGGTGGCGAGCAGTACTTC	CASSVDRGGEQYF	TRBJ2-7	once	TRBV7-3	TRBD1	13
TGTGCCAGCAGCTTTGCCTGGTCGGGACTAGTGGCCAATGAGCAGTTCTTC	CASSFAWSGLVANEQFF	TRBJ2-1	.	TRBV11-3	TRBD2	17
TGCAGCGTTGATTTCGCTAGCGGGAGGAGAAATGAGCAGTTCTTC	CSVDFASGRRNEQFF	TRBJ2-1	once	TRBV29-1	TRBD2	15
TGCGCCAGCAGCCGCGATAGCGGGAGCGTCAATGAGCAGTTCTTC	CASSRDSGSVNEQFF	TRBJ2-1	once	TRBV5-1	TRBD2	15
TGTGCCAGCAGCCAAGCCCAGGGGATGCCCAATGAGCAGTTCTTC	CASSQAQGMPNEQFF	TRBJ2-1	.	TRBV4-2	.	15
TGTGCCAGCAGTTACCAGGGACAGGGGTTTGGCGCCCAGTACTTC	CASSYQGQGFGAQYF	TRBJ2-5	.	TRBV6-5	TRBD1	15
TGTGCCCTGGCAGGGGAAGGGACTGAAGCTTTCTTT	CALAGEGTEAFF	TRBJ1-1	.	TRBV7-9	.	12
TGTGCCAGCAGCTCCGGACAGGGCGAGACAGATACGCAGTATTTT	CASSSGQGETDTQYF	TRBJ2-3	.	TRBV7-9	TRBD1	15
TGCGCCAGCAGCTTAGCTAGCGGCACCTGGGTCGAGCAGTACTTC	CASSLASGTWVEQYF	TRBJ2-7	.	TRBV5-1	TRBD2	15
TGTGCCAGTAGTACACAGGGAACAGATACGCAGTATTTT	CASSTQGTDTQYF	TRBJ2-3	.	TRBV19	.	13
TGTGCCAGCAGTGAACATCGAGACAGTGAAGCTTTCTTT	CASSEHRDSEAFF	TRBJ1-1	.	TRBV6-1	.	13
TGCAGCGTTGTTGTTCAGGCCTTCTCTGGAAACACCATATATTTT	CSVVVQAFSGNTIYF	TRBJ1-3	.	TRBV29-1	.	15
TGTGCCAGCAGCCGCTTCCCGGGAGCCTACACAGATACGCAGTATTTT	CASSRFPGAYTDTQYF	TRBJ2-3	.	TRBV6-2/TRBV6-3	.	16
TGTGCCAGCAGTGAAGGGGGCAGGGAAAGGGGCTACACCTTC	CASSEGGRERGYTF	TRBJ1-2	.	TRBV2	.	14
TGCGCCAGCAGCTTAGGGACAGCCATGAACACTGAAGCTTTCTTT	CASSLGTAMNTEAFF	TRBJ1-1	.	TRBV5-1	TRBD1	15
TGTGCCAGCAGCTTAACGGTAGCCGACGGGGGGGAGCTGTTTTTT	CASSLTVADGGELFF	TRBJ2-2	.	TRBV7-3	.	15
TGTGCCAGCAGGACGGGACAGGGCAAAAACATTCAGTACTTC	CASRTGQGKNIQYF	TRBJ2-4	once	TRBV27	TRBD1	14
TGTGCCAGCAGTTACTCGCCAGGGGATAACAATGAGCAGTTCTTC	CASSYSPGDNNEQFF	TRBJ2-1	.	TRBV6-5	.	15
TGCAGTGCTAGTGCTAGCGGGTTAAACACCGGGGAGCTGTTTTTT	CSASASGLNTGELFF	TRBJ2-2	.	TRBV20-1	TRBD2	15
TGTGCCAGCACCTTGGGCCTAGCTGCTGGAGGTTATACGCAGTATTTT	CASTLGLAAGGYTQYF	TRBJ2-3	.	TRBV28	.	16
TGTGCCAGCAGCGTAGGGGGGGCCGGGACTAGCTTTGGTGAGCAGTTCTTC	CASSVGGAGTSFGEQFF	TRBJ2-1	few	TRBV9	TRBD2	17
TGTGCCAGCAGTGAGACAGGGGAGGCCTATGGCTACACCTTC	CASSETGEAYGYTF	TRBJ1-2	once	TRBV6-1	TRBD1	14
TGTGCCAGCAGTGATCCGGGACACCATGAGCAGTTCTTC	CASSDPGHHEQFF	TRBJ2-1	.	TRBV28	.	13
TGTGCCAGCAGGCCACTAGCGGGAGCCCCAGGAGGGGCCAACGTCCTGACTTTC	CASRPLAGAPGGANVLTF	TRBJ2-6	.	TRBV28	TRBD2	18
TGTGCCAGCAGCTTACTGGAGGGACTTAACGGGCGGGAGACCCAGTACTTC	CASSLLEGLNGRETQYF	TRBJ2-5	.	TRBV7-3	.	17
TGTGCCATCAGTATACAGGGGCAGCCCCAGCATTTT	CAISIQGQPQHF	TRBJ1-5	.	TRBV10-3	TRBD1	12
TGCAGTGCTAGTGGCCGGGACTCGCGAGGGGAGACCCAGTACTTC	CSASGRDSRGETQYF	TRBJ2-5	.	TRBV20-1	.	15
TGTGCCAGCAGAACGGGGAGGGCAAGCAATCAGCCCCAGCATTTT	CASRTGRASNQPQHF	TRBJ1-5	.	TRBV6-5	.	15
TGCGCCAGCGTGGGACTAGCGGGAGTTGGCACCGGGGAGCTGTTTTTT	CASVGLAGVGTGELFF	TRBJ2-2	.	TRBV5-1	TRBD2	16
TGTGCCAGCAAGGGACAGGGGGCGCATAACTATGGCTACACCTTC	CASKGQGAHNYGYTF	TRBJ1-2	.	TRBV28	TRBD1	15
TGTGCCAGCAGCTTCGGACTAGCGGGGAATGAGCAGTTCTTC	CASSFGLAGNEQFF	TRBJ2-1	once	TRBV7-3	TRBD2	14
TGTGCCAGCTCCGAACAGGGGTGGACTGAAGCTTTCTTT	CASSEQGWTEAFF	TRBJ1-1	.	TRBV18	TRBD1	13
TGTGCCAGCAGTGAGGGGGGGGGAGCCCAGCCCCAGCATTTT	CASSEGGGAQPQHF	TRBJ1-5	.	TRBV6-1	.	14
TGTGCCAGCAGTGTTCAGTGGAGGGCCCTAGTGAATGAGCAGTTCTTC	CASSVQWRALVNEQFF	TRBJ2-1	.	TRBV6-4	.	16
TGTGCCAGCAGCCTACAGGGGGCCGTTGAAGCTTTCTTT	CASSLQGAVEAFF	TRBJ1-1	.	TRBV12-3/TRBV12-4	TRBD1	13
TGTGCCAGCAGCCAAAACGCAGGGGTAGAGTCACCCCTCCACTTT	CASSQNAGVESPLHF	TRBJ1-6	.	TRBV3-1/TRBV3-2	.	15
TGCGCCAGCAGCTTGGCCGGAGGGACAGGGGAGAAGGGCACTGAAGCTTTCTTT	CASSLAGGTGEKGTEAFF	TRBJ1-1	.	TRBV5-1	TRBD1	18